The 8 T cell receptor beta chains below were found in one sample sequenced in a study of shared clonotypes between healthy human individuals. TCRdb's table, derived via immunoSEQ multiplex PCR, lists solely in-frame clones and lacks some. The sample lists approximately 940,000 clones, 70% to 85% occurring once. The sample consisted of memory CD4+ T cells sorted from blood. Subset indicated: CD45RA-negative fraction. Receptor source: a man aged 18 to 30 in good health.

The CDR3 loop is CAWRGTALVGTIYF. In DNA form, the CDR3 reads TGTGCCTGGAGGGGGACCGCCTTAGTTGGGACCATATATTTT. The chain couples TRBV30 to TRBJ1-3; TRBD1 might be the D (5 bases). Trimming removed 3 bases from V and 10 bases from J, with 19 bases in between. The germline V gene has CDR1 GTSNPN and CDR2 SVGIG (reference sequence). The CDR3 is 14 residues long.

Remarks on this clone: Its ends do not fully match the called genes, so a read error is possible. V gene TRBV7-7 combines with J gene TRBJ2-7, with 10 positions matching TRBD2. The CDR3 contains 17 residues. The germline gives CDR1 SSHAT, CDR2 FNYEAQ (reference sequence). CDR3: CASSLLGVLAGPYEQYF. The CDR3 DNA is TGTGCTAGCAGCCTCCTGGGGGTACTAGCGGGGCCCTACGAGCAGTACTTC.

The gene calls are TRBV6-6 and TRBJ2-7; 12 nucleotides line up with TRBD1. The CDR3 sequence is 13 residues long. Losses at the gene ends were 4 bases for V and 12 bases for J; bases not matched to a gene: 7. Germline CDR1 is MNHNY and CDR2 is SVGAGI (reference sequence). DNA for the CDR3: TGTGCCAGCAGTTTGGGGGGACAGGGGGCAGCGTACTTC. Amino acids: CASSLGGQGAAYF.

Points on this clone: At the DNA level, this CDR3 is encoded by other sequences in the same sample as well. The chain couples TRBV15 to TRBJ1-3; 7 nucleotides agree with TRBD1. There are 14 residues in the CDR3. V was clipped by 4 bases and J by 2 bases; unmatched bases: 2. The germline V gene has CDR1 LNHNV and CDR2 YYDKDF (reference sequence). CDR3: CATSTGGTGNTIYF. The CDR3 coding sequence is TGTGCCACCAGCACAGGGGGTACTGGAAACACCATATATTTT.

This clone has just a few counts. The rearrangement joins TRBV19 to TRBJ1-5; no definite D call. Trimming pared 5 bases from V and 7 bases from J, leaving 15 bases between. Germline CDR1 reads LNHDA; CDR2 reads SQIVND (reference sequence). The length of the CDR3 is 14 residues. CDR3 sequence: CASSVTGSGQPQHF. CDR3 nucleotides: TGTGCCAGTAGTGTCACTGGTAGTGGACAGCCCCAGCATTTT.

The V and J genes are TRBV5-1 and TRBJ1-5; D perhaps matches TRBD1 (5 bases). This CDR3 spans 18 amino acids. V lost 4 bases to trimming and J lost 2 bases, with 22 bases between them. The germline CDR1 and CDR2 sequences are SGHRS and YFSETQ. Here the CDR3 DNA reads TGCGCCAGCAGCCCGGGGACGGGGCCTTCAATTGGCAATCAGCCCCAGCATTTT. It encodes CASSPGTGPSIGNQPQHF. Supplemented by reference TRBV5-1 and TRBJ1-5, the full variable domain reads KAGVTQTPRYLIKTRGQQVTLSCSPISGHRSVSWYQQTPGQGLQFLFEYFSETQRNKGNFPGRFSGRQFSNSRSEMNVSTLELGDSALYLCASSPGTGPSIGNQPQHFGDGTRLSIL.

CDR3 region: CASSDRGHQPQHF. In DNA form, the CDR3 reads TGTGCCAGCAGTGACAGGGGACATCAGCCCCAGCATTTT. The rearrangement joins TRBV6-1 to TRBJ1-5, with D possibly being TRBD1 (6 bases). The germline V gene has CDR1 MNHNS and CDR2 SASEGT. CDR3 size: 13 residues. Between the trimmed V and J ends, which lost 3 bases and 5 bases, there was a span of 8 bases.

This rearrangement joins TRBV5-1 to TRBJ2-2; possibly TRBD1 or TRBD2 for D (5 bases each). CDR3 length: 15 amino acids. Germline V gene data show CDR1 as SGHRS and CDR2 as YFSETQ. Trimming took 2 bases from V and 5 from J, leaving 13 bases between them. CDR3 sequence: CASSLRDEGTGELFF. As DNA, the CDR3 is TGCGCCAGCAGCTTAAGGGACGAGGGAACCGGGGAGCTGTTTTTT.